This TCR beta chain was found in a study of Tregs in tolerant kidney transplant recipients. Notes on the study in general: Validation in larger populations is needed because few patients were studied.

Trimming at V came to 1 base and at J to 2 bases, leaving 3 bases not matched to a gene. Per germline, CDR1 SGHDN and CDR2 FVKESK. The CDR3 extends over 16 amino acids. Sequencing used immunoSEQ multiplex PCR; TCRdb keeps in-frame clones, though not all of them. The sample contains about 240,000 clones, roughly 80% of which appear only once. Unstimulated Tregs (CD4+CD25+CD127-) and CD4+CD25- non-Tregs were sorted from PBMCs. Note on this clone: Its cognate antigen is unknown.

This TCR was sampled from a human donor in good health. Input material: CD4+ T cells from blood. The chain couples TRBV14 to TRBJ2-2; 8 bases are a match to TRBD1. DNA for the CDR3: TGTGCCAGCAGCCAAGGCAGGGGGCGAAACACCGGGGAGCTGTTTTTT. Its translation: CASSQGRGRNTGELFF.